This T cell receptor (beta chain) was recovered during a study of T cell repertoires in cytomegalovirus infection. About the study: Through public TCR beta signatures, both CMV infection and matching HLA type were indicated.

V gave up 5 bases and J gave up 3 bases, with 16 bases separating them. Germline V gives CDR1 MDHEN, CDR2 SYDVKM. The CDR3 is made up of 15 amino acids. Study conclusions and caveats: Clonotypes of TCR beta that were HLA-C-restricted and CMV-specific dominated the ex vivo response. Carriers of CMV and the relevant HLA type were discriminated by public TCR beta frequency.

Each CDR3 protein gets one entry after TCRdb re-called the reads with MiXCR. The top ten hold around 2.4% of the sample, which has hundreds of thousands of distinct CDR3 sequences, around 10% seen once. To note about this clonotype: Its antigen is not known.

The chain has TRBV28 and TRBJ2-5; D not resolved. The sample was PBMCs. This TCR was recovered from a human donor in good health (CMV status not recorded). Some clones in this sample may be carry-over from other donors' samples. CDR3 protein: CASSPRSLEEETQYF. The DNA of the CDR3 is TGTGCCAGCAGTCCTCGATCCCTAGAGGAAGAGACCCAGTACTTC.